This T cell receptor beta chain is from a study of shared clonotypes between healthy human individuals. Study-wide findings and caveats: Estimated richness values were generally larger in naive subsets than in memory subsets. Relative to clonotypes present in all four donors, those not shared had lower generation probabilities. Some naive CD4 clonotypes, about 5.5%, turned up in common across a handful of donors.

Remarks on this clone: What it binds is unknown.

The CDR3 extends over 15 amino acids. V was trimmed by 4 bases and J by 0 bases, leaving 12 bases between them. Germline CDR1 reads SGHAT; CDR2 reads FQNNGV. For each subset, genomic DNA was distributed in equal portions over several immunoSEQ plates. Sequencing was performed with immunoSEQ multiplex PCR; in TCRdb, only in-frame clones are kept and a portion is missing. The sample carries 650,000 to 800,000 clones, roughly two thirds recorded once. The source material was memory CD4+ T cells sorted from blood. Described subset: CD45RA-negative fraction. This chain joins TRBV11-2 and TRBJ1-2; no reliable D call. The clonotype comes from a woman aged 25 to 39 in good health. The CDR3 sequence: CASSSSRGANYGYTF. Here the CDR3 DNA reads TGTGCCAGCAGCTCCAGCCGGGGAGCTAACTATGGCTACACCTTC.